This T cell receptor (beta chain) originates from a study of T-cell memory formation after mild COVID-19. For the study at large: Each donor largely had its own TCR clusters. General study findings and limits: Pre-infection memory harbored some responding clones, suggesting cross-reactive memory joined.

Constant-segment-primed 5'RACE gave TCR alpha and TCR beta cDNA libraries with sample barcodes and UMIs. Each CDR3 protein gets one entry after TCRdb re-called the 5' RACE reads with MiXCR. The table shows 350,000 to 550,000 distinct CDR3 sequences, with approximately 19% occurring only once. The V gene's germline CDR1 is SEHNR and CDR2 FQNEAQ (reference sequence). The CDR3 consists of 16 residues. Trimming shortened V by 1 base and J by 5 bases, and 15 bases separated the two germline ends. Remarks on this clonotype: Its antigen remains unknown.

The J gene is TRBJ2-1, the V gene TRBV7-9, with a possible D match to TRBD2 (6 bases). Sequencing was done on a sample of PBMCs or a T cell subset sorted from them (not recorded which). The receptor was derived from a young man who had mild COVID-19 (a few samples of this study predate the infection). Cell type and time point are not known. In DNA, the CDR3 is TGTGCCAGCAGCTTAGGGCAGGGACTGGATAACAATGAGCAGTTCTTC. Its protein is CASSLGQGLDNNEQFF.